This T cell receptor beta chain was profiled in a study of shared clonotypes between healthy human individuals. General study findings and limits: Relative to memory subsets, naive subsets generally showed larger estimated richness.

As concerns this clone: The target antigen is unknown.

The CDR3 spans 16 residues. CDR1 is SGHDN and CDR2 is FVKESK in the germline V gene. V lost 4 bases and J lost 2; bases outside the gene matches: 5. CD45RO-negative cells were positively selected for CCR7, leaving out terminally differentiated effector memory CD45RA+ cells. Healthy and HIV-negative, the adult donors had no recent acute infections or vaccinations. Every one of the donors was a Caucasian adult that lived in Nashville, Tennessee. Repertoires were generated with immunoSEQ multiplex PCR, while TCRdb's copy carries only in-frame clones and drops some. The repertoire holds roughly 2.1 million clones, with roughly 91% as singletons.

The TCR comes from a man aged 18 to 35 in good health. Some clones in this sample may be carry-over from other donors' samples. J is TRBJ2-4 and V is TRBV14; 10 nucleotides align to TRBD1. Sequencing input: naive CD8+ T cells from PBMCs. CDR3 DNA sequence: TGTGCCAGCAGCCCCTGGACAGGGGGACCCAAAAACATTCAGTACTTC. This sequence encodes CASSPWTGGPKNIQYF.